A single sample is the source of the 19 T cell receptor beta chains below, sequenced in a study of T cell responses to AZD1222 COVID-19 vaccine. Only in-frame clones appear in the TCRdb table, and some are missing; sequencing was by immunoSEQ multiplex PCR. The sample has 150,000 to 200,000 clones; more than 85% are singletons. The sequences come from peripheral blood, collected on day 0 of AZD1222 vaccination. The receptors stem from an adult in good health.

The chain links TRBV2 to TRBJ2-7; possibly TRBD1 for D (5 bases). Germline assignment: CDR1 SNHLY and CDR2 FYNNEI. The CDR3 consists of 13 residues. Trimming pared 4 bases from V and 5 bases from J, leaving 12 bases between. Written as DNA, the CDR3 is TGTGCCAGCAGTGGCGGCTGGGGCAACGAGCAGTACTTC. It encodes CASSGGWGNEQYF.

The chain couples TRBV7-9 to TRBJ1-3, with D maybe TRBD1 (5 bases). Trimming pared 5 bases from V and 3 bases from J, leaving 8 bases between. CDR1 SEHNR and CDR2 FQNEAQ come from the germline V gene (reference sequence). The CDR3 length is 13 residues. The CDR3 DNA is TGTGCCAGCAGCCGAGGGGATGGAAACACCATATATTTT. Its translation is CASSRGDGNTIYF.

CDR3 sequence: CASSQSFTGASETQYF. The CDR3, as DNA: TGCGCCAGCAGCCAAAGCTTCACGGGAGCCTCAGAGACCCAGTACTTC. The rearrangement joins TRBV4-1 to TRBJ2-5; D is perhaps TRBD2 (6 bases). V was pared by 2 bases and J by 4 bases, with 17 bases between. This CDR3 is built from 16 residues. The germline V gene encodes CDR1 MGHRA and CDR2 YSYEKL.

V and J are TRBV2 and TRBJ1-1; D not certain. V lost 5 bases and J lost 3, with 4 bases in between. The CDR3 is made up of 11 amino acids. In germline, CDR1 is SNHLY, CDR2 FYNNEI. Here the CDR3 DNA reads TGTGCCAGCAGTCCGGACACTGAAGCTTTCTTT. Its protein is CASSPDTEAFF.

This chain links TRBV7-2 with TRBJ2-3; 8 nucleotides agree with TRBD2. Per the germline V gene, CDR1 is SGHTA and CDR2 is FQGNSA. Germline trimming cut 0 bases from V and 4 bases from J; bases unmatched to any gene: 12. The CDR3 spans 18 residues. CDR3 nucleotide sequence: TGTGCCAGCAGCTTAGCAGGGTCAGCGGGAGCCGGCTCAGATACGCAGTATTTT. Residues: CASSLAGSAGAGSDTQYF.

The chain has TRBV7-2 and TRBJ1-6, with D possibly TRBD1 on 5 matching bases. Germline CDR1 and CDR2: SGHTA and FQGNSA. Trimming removed 1 base from V and 13 bases from J, with 14 bases in between. The CDR3 loop spans 14 amino acids. In DNA form, the CDR3 reads TGTGCCAGCAGCTTAGGCCTTTCGCGGGGGCCCCTCCACTTT. Translation gives CASSLGLSRGPLHF.

This chain joins TRBV9 and TRBJ1-2; D unresolved. CDR3 length: 15 amino acids. V was pared by 0 bases and J by 5 bases, with 14 bases between. Looked up from germline, CDR1 is SGDLS and CDR2 is YYNGEE. The CDR3 reads CASSVVGSSFYGYTF. CDR3 nucleotide sequence: TGTGCCAGCAGCGTAGTGGGGTCCTCCTTTTATGGCTACACCTTC.

This clone was detected once. This chain joins TRBV29-1 and TRBJ1-1; D may be TRBD1 (5 bases). The CDR3 totals 14 residues. V was clipped by 4 bases and J by 2 bases, with 14 bases between them. The germline CDR1 and CDR2 sequences are SQVTM and ANQGSEA. In DNA, the CDR3 is TGCAGCGTTGTTCCCCGACAGTCAAACACTGAAGCTTTCTTT. It translates to CSVVPRQSNTEAFF. Supplemented by reference TRBV29-1 and TRBJ1-1, the full variable domain reads SAVISQKPSRDICQRGTSLTIQCQVDSQVTMMFWYRQQPGQSLTLIATANQGSEATYESGFVIDKFPISRPNLTFSTLTVSNMSPEDSSIYLCSVVPRQSNTEAFFGQGTRLTVV.

This chain uses TRBV29-1 with TRBJ1-5, with D uncertain. The CDR3 contains 13 residues. Germline V lookup: CDR1 SQVTM, CDR2 ANQGSEA. The V end lost 1 base, the J end lost 6 bases, and 10 bases lay between the germline ends. CDR3: CSVEASEGQPQHF. CDR3 in DNA: TGCAGCGTTGAAGCCTCCGAGGGTCAGCCCCAGCATTTT.

The J gene is TRBJ2-7, the V gene TRBV30; 7 nucleotides line up with TRBD1. The ends lost 4 bases at V and 3 bases at J; junction bases unmatched: 3. In germline, CDR1 is GTSNPN, CDR2 SVGIG (reference sequence). The CDR3 is 12 residues long. CDR3 DNA: TGTGCCTGGACAGGGGGTAGCTACGAGCAGTACTTC. It yields the protein CAWTGGSYEQYF.

The CDR3 spells CASRTTSGVGGYTF. The CDR3 DNA sequence: TGTGCCAGCAGGACGACTTCAGGGGTGGGCGGCTACACCTTC. The chain couples TRBV6-5 to TRBJ1-2; D perhaps matches TRBD1 (6 bases). Germline CDR1 and CDR2: MNHEY and SVGAGI. The CDR3 has 14 amino acids. Trimming shortened V by 6 bases and J by 8 bases, and 19 bases separated the two germline ends.

The rearrangement uses TRBV27 and TRBJ2-5, with 9 bases aligning to TRBD2. The ends lost 6 bases at V and 5 bases at J; junction bases unmatched: 13. The CDR3 is 16 residues long. Germline CDR1 MNHEY, CDR2 SMNVEV (reference sequence). For the CDR3, the DNA is TGTGCCAGCAGCCCTTGGGGCGGGGGGGCAGCTGAGACCCAGTACTTC. This codes for CASSPWGGGAAETQYF.

This clone was recorded once. The chain employs TRBV5-1 and TRBJ2-5; D is perhaps TRBD2 (9 bases). V shed 3 bases and J shed 5 bases, with 23 bases lying between them. Germline CDR1 reads SGHRS; CDR2 reads YFSETQ. The CDR3 has 17 residues. The DNA of the CDR3 is TGCGCCAGCAGCTCCCGCTCTAGCGGGACAGGAGCGGAGACCCAGTACTTC. Protein product: CASSSRSSGTGAETQYF.

The J gene is TRBJ2-7, the V gene TRBV2, with TRBD2 matching 14 bases. Germline V gene data show CDR1 as SNHLY and CDR2 as FYNNEI. The CDR3 has 14 residues. Trimming at V came to 4 bases and at J to 4 bases, leaving 0 bases not matched to a gene. The CDR3 loop is CASSGTSGRYEQYF. CDR3 DNA sequence: TGTGCCAGCAGTGGGACTAGCGGGAGGTACGAGCAGTACTTC. Looking up the rest from reference TRBV2 and TRBJ2-7 gives the full variable domain: EPEVTQTPSHQVTQMGQEVILRCVPISNHLYFYWYRQILGQKVEFLVSFYNNEISEKSEIFDDQFSVERPDGSNFTLKIRSTKLEDSAMYFCASSGTSGRYEQYFGPGTRLTVT.

The genes are TRBV28 and TRBJ1-6; possibly TRBD1 for D (6 bases). Germline V gives CDR1 MDHEN, CDR2 SYDVKM. V lost 6 bases, J lost 6 bases, and 18 bases lay in between. CDR3 size: 16 residues. The CDR3 loop is CASSHPEGGLNSPLHF. CDR3 DNA: TGTGCCAGCAGCCATCCAGAGGGGGGACTTAATTCACCCCTCCACTTT. The complete variable domain, with remaining parts taken from reference TRBV28 and TRBJ1-6, reads DVKVTQSSRYLVKRTGEKVFLECVQDMDHENMFWYRQDPGLGLRLIYFSYDVKMKEKGDIPEGYSVSREKKERFSLILESASTNQTSMYLCASSHPEGGLNSPLHFGNGTRLTVT.

V is TRBV7-2 and J is TRBJ2-1; D remains unclear. V was clipped by 1 base and J by 9 bases, with 13 bases between them. This CDR3 has 14 amino acids. The germline V gene encodes CDR1 SGHTA and CDR2 FQGNSA. The CDR3 protein is CASSLDVISREQFF. CDR3 in DNA: TGTGCCAGCAGCTTAGACGTTATTAGCCGTGAGCAGTTCTTC.

The V and J genes are TRBV5-6 and TRBJ2-5; TRBD2 aligns across 10 bases. Germline CDR1 is SGHDT and CDR2 is YYEEEE. Trimming removed 4 bases from V and 6 bases from J; junction bases left unmatched: 12. The CDR3 has 16 residues. The CDR3 coding sequence is TGTGCCAGCAGCGGGCAAGGTAGCGGGAGGCCCCAGACCCAGTACTTC. As protein: CASSGQGSGRPQTQYF.

The chain recombines TRBV4-1 with TRBJ2-1; TRBD2 agrees at 7 bases. The trim removed 3 bases at V and 6 bases at J, leaving 5 bases unmatched. The germline V gene has CDR1 MGHRA and CDR2 YSYEKL. This CDR3 is 14 amino acids long. The CDR3 sequence is CASSQAASGNEQFF. The CDR3 coding sequence is TGCGCCAGCAGCCAGGCGGCTAGCGGCAATGAGCAGTTCTTC.

V usage is TRBV5-1 and J usage is TRBJ2-7; D is ambiguous. The CDR3 totals 15 residues. CDR1 is SGHRS and CDR2 is YFSETQ in the germline V gene. With 0 bases removed from V and 0 bases from J, the gap between germline ends came to 10 bases. CDR3 sequence reads: CASSLGGASSYEQYF. The CDR3 bases are TGCGCCAGCAGCTTGGGGGGTGCTAGCTCCTACGAGCAGTACTTC.